Below are 22 T cell receptor beta chains sequenced from a single sample in a study of CD8+ T cells in alopecia areata listed by TCRdb under 2018. Receptor amplification or capture employed the immunoSEQ multiplex PCR assay. For TCR sequencing, RNA was extracted from every sample and reverse transcribed into cDNA to serve as template. Drawn from immuneACCESS, this table holds only the in-frame rearrangements with V and J called that TCRdb kept. Clones are partly lost; checked studies trace under half to an unresolved V gene and leave the rest unexplained. The sample yields about 280,000 clones; 55% to 70% were counted once. Together, the top ten hold under 2% of the sample. According to the study, the label for this sample's time point signals: roughly 24 weeks on oral tofacitinib. This specimen's treatment or condition label, interpreted: oral pan-JAK inhibitor, 5-10 mg twice daily. Specimen: CD4+ T cells sorted from blood, collected at week 24, from a patient treated with tofacitinib. These receptors were taken from a human donor with alopecia areata.

Remarks on this clone: The sample carries other DNA sequences with the same CDR3. The rearrangement links TRBV30 to TRBJ2-1; the D is unclear. Trimming pared 2 bases from V and 4 bases from J, leaving 3 bases between. Germline CDR1 GTSNPN, CDR2 SVGIG (reference sequence). The CDR3 length is 11 residues. The CDR3 nucleotides read TGTGCCTGGAGTCGGTACAATGAGCAGTTCTTC. Encoded protein: CAWSRYNEQFF.

The chain employs TRBV29-1 and TRBJ2-7; D is perhaps TRBD1 or TRBD2 (5 bases each). Trimming removed 5 bases from V and 12 bases from J, with 23 bases in between. Germline values: CDR1 SQVTM, CDR2 ANQGSEA. CDR3 length equals 13 residues. The CDR3 sequence is CSVSGTEDTRVYF. The DNA for the CDR3 is TGCAGCGTTTCCGGGACGGAGGATACGAGGGTGTACTTC.

This clone was recorded a few times. The V and J genes are TRBV5-1 and TRBJ2-3; 7 bases align to TRBD2. Germline V gene lookup returns CDR1 SGHRS and CDR2 YFSETQ. Unmatched junction bases numbered 6, after V lost 3 bases and J lost 2 bases. The CDR3 loop spans 15 amino acids. CDR3 sequence (DNA): TGCGCCAGCAGCTCAAGCGGGGATCTCACAGATACGCAGTATTTT. Amino acids: CASSSSGDLTDTQYF.

This sequence joins TRBV28 and TRBJ2-6; D is unresolved. This CDR3 comprises 17 residues. V was trimmed by 6 bases and J by 0 bases, leaving 15 bases between them. Germline CDR1 MDHEN, CDR2 SYDVKM. For the CDR3, the DNA is TGTGCCAGCAGCCGCCCTATACAGAGCTCTGGGGCCAACGTCCTGACTTTC. It codes for CASSRPIQSSGANVLTF.

This clone was counted only a few times. The chain joins TRBV10-3 to TRBJ2-5; D is uncertain. Germline V gene sequence: CDR1 ENHRY, CDR2 SYGVKD. Trimming stripped 2 bases from V and 5 bases from J, with 6 bases between. The CDR3 contains 12 residues. The CDR3 DNA sequence: TGTGCCATCAGTGAGGAGAATGAGACCCAGTACTTC. Translation gives CAISEENETQYF.

This rearrangement joins TRBV6-1 to TRBJ1-5; D is uncertain. Germline CDR1 reads MNHNS; CDR2 reads SASEGT. This CDR3 is built from 15 residues. Trimming cost V 0 bases and J 1 base, with 7 bases left between them. The CDR3 reads CASSEALVSNQPQHF. CDR3 DNA sequence: TGTGCCAGCAGTGAAGCGTTGGTAAGCAATCAGCCCCAGCATTTT.

V is TRBV2 and J is TRBJ2-5; a possible D gene is TRBD2 (5 bases). Trimming took off 0 bases at V and 6 bases at J, with 14 bases between the two ends. The CDR3 is made up of 15 amino acids. Germline V lookup: CDR1 SNHLY, CDR2 FYNNEI. The CDR3 loop is CASSEALGLRKTQYF. Written as DNA, the CDR3 is TGTGCCAGCAGTGAAGCCCTTGGACTCCGGAAGACCCAGTACTTC.

V is TRBV30 and J is TRBJ2-2; TRBD2 agrees at 7 bases. CDR1 is GTSNPN, CDR2 SVGIG, per germline (reference sequence). V lost 0 bases to trimming and J lost 4 bases; unmatched junction nucleotides: 8. The CDR3 consists of 16 residues. CDR3 bases: TGTGCCTGGAGTGTTTGGGGGAGGGTCGGCACCGGGGAGCTGTTTTTT. It codes for CAWSVWGRVGTGELFF.

The rearrangement uses TRBV5-1 and TRBJ2-1; no reliable D call. CDR1 is SGHRS and CDR2 is YFSETQ in the germline V gene. Trimming removed 0 bases at V and 8 bases at J, with 6 bases between. The CDR3 sequence is 12 residues long. CDR3 protein: CASSLGLDEQFF. The CDR3 DNA follows: TGCGCCAGCAGCTTGGGGCTTGATGAGCAGTTCTTC. Together with reference TRBV5-1 and TRBJ2-1, the CDR3 gives the full variable domain: KAGVTQTPRYLIKTRGQQVTLSCSPISGHRSVSWYQQTPGQGLQFLFEYFSETQRNKGNFPGRFSGRQFSNSRSEMNVSTLELGDSALYLCASSLGLDEQFFGPGTRLTVL.

This chain uses TRBV28 with TRBJ1-2, with D perhaps TRBD1 (5 bases). The CDR3 consists of 12 residues. The germline gives CDR1 MDHEN, CDR2 SYDVKM. Trimming took 10 bases from V and 4 from J, leaving 13 bases between them. The CDR3 loop is CATTMGGYGYTF. The CDR3 DNA reads as TGTGCCACCACAATGGGGGGCTATGGCTACACCTTC.

The V call is TRBV30, the J call TRBJ1-1; possible D gene TRBD1, 6 bases. The germline V gene has CDR1 GTSNPN and CDR2 SVGIG (reference sequence). The V end was cut by 5 bases, the J end by 0 bases, with 10 bases between. The CDR3 runs to 13 residues. CDR3 residues: CAWGQSLNTEAFF. In DNA form, the CDR3 reads TGTGCCTGGGGACAGTCCTTGAACACTGAAGCTTTCTTT. Full variable domain (rest looked up from reference TRBV30 and TRBJ1-1): SQTIHQWPATLVQPVGSPLSLECTVEGTSNPNLYWYRQAAGRGLQLLFYSVGIGQISSEVPQNLSASRPQDRQFILSSKKLLLSDSGFYLCAWGQSLNTEAFFGQGTRLTVV.

The chain employs TRBV2 and TRBJ1-6; D is perhaps TRBD1 (5 bases). V was pared by 5 bases and J by 7 bases, with 15 bases between. The CDR3 sequence is 15 residues long. Germline CDR1 reads SNHLY; CDR2 reads FYNNEI. CDR3 sequence (DNA): TGTGCCAGCAGTTCGGGACGGAGCACGAATTCACCCCTCCACTTT. Its translation is CASSSGRSTNSPLHF.

This clone has only a few counts. This chain joins TRBV5-6 and TRBJ2-4; D is unresolved. CDR1 is SGHDT and CDR2 is YYEEEE in the germline V gene. The CDR3 loop spans 13 amino acids. V dropped 0 bases and J dropped 6 bases, with 7 bases sitting between them. The CDR3 DNA sequence: TGTGCCAGCAGCTTGGAGCCGCGAAACATTCAGTACTTC. It yields the protein CASSLEPRNIQYF.

This clone came up a few times. The chain couples TRBV29-1 to TRBJ2-1, with 7 bases fitting TRBD1. V shed 6 bases and J 1 base; nucleotides not matched to a gene: 3. Germline assignment: CDR1 SQVTM and CDR2 ANQGSEA. CDR3 length: 13 amino acids. CDR3 in amino acids: CSVETGSYNEQFF. The DNA for the CDR3 is TGCAGCGTGGAGACAGGGTCCTACAATGAGCAGTTCTTC.

The chain couples TRBV7-9 to TRBJ2-5; 8 bases align to TRBD2. V trimming: 3 bases; J trimming: 3 bases; junction bases outside the gene matches: 9. This CDR3 spans 16 amino acids. Per germline, CDR1 SEHNR and CDR2 FQNEAQ (reference sequence). The CDR3 reads CASSFSTAGVKETQYF. The CDR3 bases are TGTGCCAGCAGCTTTTCAACAGCGGGGGTCAAAGAGACCCAGTACTTC.

J is TRBJ1-4 and V is TRBV30; D not resolved. The length of the CDR3 is 13 residues. Trimming removed 4 bases at V and 5 bases at J, with 11 bases between. CDR1 is GTSNPN and CDR2 is SVGIG in the germline V gene (reference sequence). CDR3 bases: TGTGCCTGGACCGGTACGCGAAATGAAAAACTGTTTTTT. This gives the protein CAWTGTRNEKLFF.

This clone was recorded once. This chain links TRBV28 with TRBJ1-5; D is undetermined. The V gene's germline CDR1 is MDHEN and CDR2 SYDVKM. Deletions cut 10 bases from V and 2 bases from J, with 12 bases between. The CDR3 extends over 13 amino acids. The CDR3 reads CAILPTGNQPQHF. The CDR3 DNA follows: TGTGCCATACTCCCAACTGGCAATCAGCCCCAGCATTTT.

The chain recombines TRBV5-6 with TRBJ2-7, with D tentatively TRBD1 (6 bases). Germline CDR1 and CDR2: SGHDT and YYEEEE. Trimming shortened V by 0 bases and J by 3 bases, and 16 bases separated the two germline ends. There are 16 residues in the CDR3. CDR3 residues: CASSLAGDRSYYEQYF. The DNA of the CDR3 is TGTGCCAGCAGCTTGGCCGGTGACAGGAGTTACTACGAGCAGTACTTC.

This clone occurred a few times. The sample holds other DNA sequences that translate to the same CDR3. This chain uses TRBV30 with TRBJ2-6, with D hard to call. CDR1 is GTSNPN and CDR2 is SVGIG in the germline V gene (reference sequence). The CDR3 contains 11 residues. Trimming left V 3 bases short and J 4 bases short, with 1 base between. The CDR3 region has the DNA TGTGCCTGGAGCGGGGCCAACGTCCTGACTTTC. It encodes CAWSGANVLTF.

J is TRBJ2-1 and V is TRBV18; either TRBD1 or TRBD2 may supply D (6 bases each). Germline loops: CDR1 KGHSH, CDR2 LQKENI. V was cut by 1 base and J by 0 bases, with 10 bases left in between. CDR3 length: 16 residues. The CDR3 loop is CASSPQGGLSYNEQFF. DNA of the CDR3: TGTGCCAGCTCACCACAGGGGGGCCTCTCCTACAATGAGCAGTTCTTC.

V gene TRBV11-1 combines with J gene TRBJ2-1; D gene ambiguous. The germline V and J ends were trimmed by 4 bases and 9 bases, with 19 bases remaining between them. This CDR3 is 15 amino acids long. Germline lookup yields CDR1 SGHAT and CDR2 FQDESV (reference sequence). The CDR3 sequence: CASSSGVGVGGEQFF. The CDR3 DNA is TGTGCCAGCAGCTCAGGTGTGGGCGTGGGCGGTGAGCAGTTCTTC. Complete variable domain (other parts from reference TRBV11-1 and TRBJ2-1): EAEVAQSPRYKITEKSQAVAFWCDPISGHATLYWYRQILGQGPELLVQFQDESVVDDSQLPKDRFSAERLKGVDSTLKIQPAELGDSAMYLCASSSGVGVGGEQFFGPGTRLTVL.

This clone was seen once. This chain connects TRBV5-1 to TRBJ2-7; the D is unclear. Germline CDR1 reads SGHRS; CDR2 reads YFSETQ. V lost 0 bases and J lost 5, with 9 bases in between. The CDR3 sequence is 13 residues long. For the CDR3, the DNA is TGCGCCAGCAGCTTGGCCGCTGGCCACGAGCAGTACTTC. The encoded protein is CASSLAAGHEQYF.